This T cell receptor (beta chain) was profiled in a study of PD-1 blockade in classical Hodgkin lymphoma. Overall study context: Intravenous delivery of nivolumab at 3 mg/kg to patients occurred every 2 weeks. Study-wide results and caveats: Unlike CD8+ TCR diversity, which did not rise significantly by C4D1, CD4+ TCR diversity did. It was reported that newly diagnosed patients had less baseline TCR diversity than healthy donors. Exclusion applied to patients who initiated nivolumab less than 1 year following ASCT.

Trimming removed 2 bases at V and 12 bases at J, with 17 bases between. The germline V gene encodes CDR1 PRHDT and CDR2 FYEKMQ (reference sequence). The CDR3 sequence is 13 residues long. Brentuximab vedotin exposure varied among the patients, all of whom had relapsed after autologous stem cell transplantation. For this clone: As yet, its antigen is unknown.

Assay used: immunoSEQ multiplex PCR; TCRdb lists only in-frame clones, some missing. The sample records 60,000 or so clones, roughly 90% being singletons. The sample consisted of peripheral blood mononuclear cells (PBMCs), taken at baseline. The sequence was obtained from a human donor with classical Hodgkin lymphoma. The rearrangement links TRBV13 to TRBJ2-7; TRBD2 is a possible D gene (6 bases). The CDR3 DNA is TGTGCCAGCAGCTTAACGGGAGCAATTCCCCCGTACTTC. This translates into CASSLTGAIPPYF. The full variable domain, completed using reference TRBV13 and TRBJ2-7, is AAGVIQSPRHLIKEKRETATLKCYPIPRHDTVYWYQQGPGQDPQFLISFYEKMQSDKGSIPDRFSAQQFSDYHSELNMSSLELGDSALYFCASSLTGAIPPYFGPGTRLTVT.